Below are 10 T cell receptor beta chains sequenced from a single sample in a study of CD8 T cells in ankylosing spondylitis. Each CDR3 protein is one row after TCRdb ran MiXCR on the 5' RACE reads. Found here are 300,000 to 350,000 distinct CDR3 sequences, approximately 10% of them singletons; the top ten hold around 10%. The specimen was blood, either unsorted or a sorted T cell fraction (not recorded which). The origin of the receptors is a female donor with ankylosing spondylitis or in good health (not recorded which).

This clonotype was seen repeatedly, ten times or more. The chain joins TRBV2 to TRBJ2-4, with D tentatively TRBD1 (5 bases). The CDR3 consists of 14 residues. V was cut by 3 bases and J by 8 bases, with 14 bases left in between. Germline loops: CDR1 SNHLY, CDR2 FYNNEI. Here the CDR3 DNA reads TGTGCCAGCAGTGATTCGAAGGGGCTGGACATTCAGTACTTC. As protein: CASSDSKGLDIQYF.

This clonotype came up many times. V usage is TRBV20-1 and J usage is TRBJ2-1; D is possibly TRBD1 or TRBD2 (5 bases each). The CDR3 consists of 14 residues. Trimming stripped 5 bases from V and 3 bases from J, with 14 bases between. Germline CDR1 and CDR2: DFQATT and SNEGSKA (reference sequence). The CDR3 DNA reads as TGCAGTGCTTTCCGGGACCTAGTCTACAATGAGCAGTTCTTC. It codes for CSAFRDLVYNEQFF.

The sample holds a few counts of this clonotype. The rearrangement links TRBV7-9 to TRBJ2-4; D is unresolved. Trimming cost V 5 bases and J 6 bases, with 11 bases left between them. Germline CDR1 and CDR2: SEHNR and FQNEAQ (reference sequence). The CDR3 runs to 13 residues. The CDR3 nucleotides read TGTGCCAGCAGCCCTTCGATGGGAAACATTCAGTACTTC. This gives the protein CASSPSMGNIQYF.

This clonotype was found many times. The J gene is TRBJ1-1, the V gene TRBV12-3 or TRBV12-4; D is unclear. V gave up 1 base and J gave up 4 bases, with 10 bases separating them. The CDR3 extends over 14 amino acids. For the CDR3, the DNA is TGTGCCAGCAGTTTAGTGCTCCGGGGCACTGAAGCTTTCTTT. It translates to CASSLVLRGTEAFF.

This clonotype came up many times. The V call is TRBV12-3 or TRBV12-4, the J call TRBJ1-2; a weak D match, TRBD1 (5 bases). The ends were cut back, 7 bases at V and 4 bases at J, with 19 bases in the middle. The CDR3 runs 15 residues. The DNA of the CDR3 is TGTGCCAGCACCCCAAGGGGAGATAGTCTCTATGGCTACACCTTC. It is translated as CASTPRGDSLYGYTF.

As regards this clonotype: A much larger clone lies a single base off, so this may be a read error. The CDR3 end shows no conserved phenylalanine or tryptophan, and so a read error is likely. CDR3 DNA: TGTGCCAGCAGTTTAGCCCCGTGGCGGAGCTCCTACAATGAGCAGTTCCTC. Translated: CASSLAPWRSSYNEQFL. V is TRBV28 and J is TRBJ2-1; the D is unclear. Trimming cost V 2 bases and J 0 bases, with 14 bases left between them. Germline values: CDR1 MDHEN, CDR2 SYDVKM. This CDR3 is built from 17 residues.

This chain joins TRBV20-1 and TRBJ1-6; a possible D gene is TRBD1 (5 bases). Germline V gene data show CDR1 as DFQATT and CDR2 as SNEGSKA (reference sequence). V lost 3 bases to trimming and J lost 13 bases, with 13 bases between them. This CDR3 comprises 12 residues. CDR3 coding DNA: TGCAGTGCTAGGGGGGGGATGTCCCCCCTCCACTTT. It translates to CSARGGMSPLHF.

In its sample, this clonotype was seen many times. The CDR3 DNA follows: TGCAGTGCTGGGGGGCCGGGGCCCAGCACAGATACGCAGTATTTT. Residues: CSAGGPGPSTDTQYF. The chain combines TRBV20-1 with TRBJ2-3; either TRBD1 or TRBD2 may supply D (6 bases each). This CDR3 comprises 15 residues. Trimming removed 5 bases at V and 0 bases at J, with 15 bases between. Germline values: CDR1 DFQATT, CDR2 SNEGSKA (reference sequence).

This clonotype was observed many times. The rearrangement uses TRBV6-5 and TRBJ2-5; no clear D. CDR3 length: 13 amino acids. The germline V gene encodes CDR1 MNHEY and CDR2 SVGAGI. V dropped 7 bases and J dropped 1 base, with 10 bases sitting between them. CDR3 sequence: CASNILRQETQYF. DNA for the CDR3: TGTGCCAGCAATATACTGCGCCAAGAGACCCAGTACTTC.

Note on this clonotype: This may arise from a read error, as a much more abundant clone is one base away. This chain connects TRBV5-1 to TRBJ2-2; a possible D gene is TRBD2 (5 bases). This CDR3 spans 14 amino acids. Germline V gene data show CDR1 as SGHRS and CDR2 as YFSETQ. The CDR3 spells CASRFEGTTGEPFF. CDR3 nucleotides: TGCGCCAGCAGGTTTGAAGGAACCACCGGGGAGCCGTTTTTT.